Each of the 8 T cell receptor beta chains below was sequenced from the same sample in a study of patients and donors after allogeneic stem cell transplantation. TCRdb independently ran MiXCR on the RT-PCR reads; one entry per CDR3 protein. Of hundreds of thousands of distinct CDR3 sequences detected, 16% appear once; the ten largest clones hold around 6.8%. The sample comprised blood, either unsorted or a sorted T cell fraction (not recorded which). The receptors shown here come from a human donor who was either an allogeneic HSCT recipient or a stem cell or donor lymphocyte infusion donor (not recorded which). It is not recorded whose cells these are; they may come from a transplant donor.

This clonotype was picked up a small number of times. The rearrangement links TRBV2 to TRBJ2-1; 8 positions match TRBD2. The V gene's germline CDR1 is SNHLY and CDR2 FYNNEI. Unmatched junction bases numbered 7, after V lost 2 bases and J lost 4 bases. The CDR3 is 16 amino acids. CDR3 sequence reads: CASSEPGLAPYNEQFF. Written as DNA, the CDR3 is TGTGCCAGCAGTGAACCCGGACTAGCCCCGTACAATGAGCAGTTCTTC.

The gene calls are TRBV30 and TRBJ2-1; D uncertain. This CDR3 region has 8 residues. Germline V gene data show CDR1 as GTSNPN and CDR2 as SVGIG (reference sequence). The CDR3 protein is CVYNEQFF. The CDR3 nucleotides are TGTGTTTACAATGAGCAGTTCTTC.

This clonotype has just a few counts. V is TRBV4-1 and J is TRBJ1-1; 7 positions agree with TRBD1. In germline, CDR1 is MGHRA, CDR2 YSYEKL. CDR3 length equals 17 residues. The V segment lost 4 bases and the J segment 2 bases; nucleotides outside the gene matches: 13. The CDR3 loop is CASSRILRQGRNTEAFF. The CDR3 DNA is TGCGCCAGCAGCCGGATCCTCCGACAGGGACGAAACACTGAAGCTTTCTTT.

This clonotype was seen more than once but under ten times. The J gene is TRBJ1-1, the V gene TRBV2; D gene unclear. Germline CDR1 is SNHLY and CDR2 is FYNNEI. This CDR3 comprises 14 residues. V gave up 2 bases and J gave up 2 bases, with 9 bases separating them. CDR3 region: CASSERAANTEAFF. The CDR3 DNA reads TGTGCCAGCAGTGAAAGAGCAGCAAACACTGAAGCTTTCTTT.

The rearrangement joins TRBV5-6 to TRBJ1-4; the D is unclear. From germline, CDR1 is SGHDT and CDR2 YYEEEE. V dropped 0 bases and J dropped 8 bases, with 11 bases sitting between them. The CDR3 spans 14 residues. The chain's CDR3 is CASSLVRASEKLFF. CDR3 coding DNA: TGTGCCAGCAGCTTGGTTAGGGCTTCGGAAAAACTGTTTTTT. The full variable domain, completed using reference TRBV5-6 and TRBJ1-4, is DAGVTQSPTHLIKTRGQQVTLRCSPKSGHDTVSWYQQALGQGPQFIFQYYEEEERQRGNFPDRFSGHQFPNYSSELNVNALLLGDSALYLCASSLVRASEKLFFGSGTQLSVL.

The table lists this clonotype with a few counts. The chain couples TRBV19 to TRBJ1-5; the match to TRBD1 covers 7 bases. Germline V CDR1 and CDR2: LNHDA, SQIVND (reference sequence). This CDR3 has 15 amino acids. V trimming: 6 bases; J trimming: 7 bases; junction bases outside the gene matches: 12. CDR3 bases: TGTGCCAGTAGCTCCGGGACAGCCAAGAAGCAGCCCCAGCATTTT. The encoded protein is CASSSGTAKKQPQHF.

This clonotype occurred a few times. The chain links TRBV19 to TRBJ1-5, with TRBD1 as a possible D gene (6 bases). The CDR3 has 15 amino acids. The germline V gene has CDR1 LNHDA and CDR2 SQIVND (reference sequence). The V and J ends lost 7 bases and 4 bases respectively, with 17 bases between them. This CDR3 is CASIGGGAGNQPQHF. In DNA, the CDR3 is TGTGCCAGTATAGGTGGGGGGGCCGGGAATCAGCCCCAGCATTTT.

This clonotype was picked up a small number of times. The genes are TRBV5-6 and TRBJ1-1; perhaps TRBD1 as D (6 bases). The germline V and J ends were trimmed by 9 bases and 6 bases, with 18 bases remaining between them. Germline V gene data show CDR1 as SGHDT and CDR2 as YYEEEE. This CDR3 is built from 13 residues. The CDR3 DNA sequence: TGTGCCACTAAGCTGCAGGGGATCGCTGAAGCTTTCTTT. Its protein product is CATKLQGIAEAFF.